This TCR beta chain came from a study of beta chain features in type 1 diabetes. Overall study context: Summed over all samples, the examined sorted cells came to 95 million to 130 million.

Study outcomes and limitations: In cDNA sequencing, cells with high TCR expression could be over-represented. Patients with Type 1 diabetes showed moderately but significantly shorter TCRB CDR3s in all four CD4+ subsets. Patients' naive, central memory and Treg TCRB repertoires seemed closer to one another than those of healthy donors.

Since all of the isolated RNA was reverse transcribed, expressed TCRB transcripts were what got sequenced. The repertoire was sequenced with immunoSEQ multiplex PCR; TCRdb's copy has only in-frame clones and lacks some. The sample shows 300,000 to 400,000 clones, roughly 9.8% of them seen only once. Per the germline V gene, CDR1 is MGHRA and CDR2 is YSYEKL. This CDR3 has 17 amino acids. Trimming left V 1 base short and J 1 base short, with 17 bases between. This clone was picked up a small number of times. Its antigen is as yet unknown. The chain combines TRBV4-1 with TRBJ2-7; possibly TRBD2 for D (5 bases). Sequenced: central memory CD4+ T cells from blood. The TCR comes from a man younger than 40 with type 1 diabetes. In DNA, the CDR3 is TGCGCCAGCAGCCAAGCTGGCCTTAAGAGCGGATCCTACGAGCAGTACTTC. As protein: CASSQAGLKSGSYEQYF.